The 25 T cell receptor beta chains reported below all come from one sample, sequenced in a study of blood T cell repertoires in COVID-19. Method: immunoSEQ multiplex PCR; TCRdb's copy keeps in-frame clones and lacks some. Among about 220,000 clones listed, approximately 86% were seen once. Material for sequencing was peripheral blood. The receptors here all came from a woman aged 30 to 39 who had recovered from COVID-19.

The chain carries TRBV14 and TRBJ1-3; 7 positions agree with TRBD1. The CDR3 extends over 16 amino acids. From germline, CDR1 is SGHDN and CDR2 FVKESK. The V and J ends lost 4 bases and 3 bases, in that order; junction bases with no gene match: 9. CDR3: CASSLRQGRSGNTIYF. DNA of the CDR3: TGTGCCAGCAGCCTTCGACAGGGACGGAGTGGAAACACCATATATTTT.

The V gene is TRBV7-3, the J gene TRBJ2-7, with D perhaps TRBD2 (6 bases). The ends were cut back, 5 bases at V and 1 base at J, with 18 bases in the middle. The CDR3 loop spans 16 amino acids. CDR1 is SGHTA, CDR2 FQGTGA, per germline. CDR3 bases: TGTGCCAGCAGCCGCAACGCGGGATTTGGATCCTACGAGCAGTACTTC. Translated: CASSRNAGFGSYEQYF.

This clone was seen only a few times. The chain recombines TRBV12-3 or TRBV12-4 with TRBJ1-1; D is ambiguous. The CDR3 is made up of 13 amino acids. Trimming left V 6 bases short and J 4 bases short, with 12 bases between. The CDR3 region is CASRPSVRTEAFF. As DNA, the CDR3 is TGTGCCAGCAGGCCTTCGGTTCGCACTGAAGCTTTCTTT.

The chain is built from TRBV4-2 and TRBJ1-2; TRBD1 is a possible D gene (5 bases). The CDR3 consists of 14 residues. V was clipped by 0 bases and J by 2 bases, with 7 bases between them. Germline loops: CDR1 LGHNA, CDR2 YNFKEQ. The CDR3: CASSQETENYGYTF. The CDR3 bases are TGTGCCAGCAGCCAAGAGACAGAGAACTATGGCTACACCTTC.

The genes are TRBV11-2 and TRBJ1-2; D is possibly TRBD1 (6 bases). CDR1 and CDR2 from the germline V gene are SGHAT and FQNNGV. The CDR3 sequence is 14 residues long. V shed 6 bases and J shed 3 bases, with 14 bases lying between them. CDR3 residues: CASSPTWTDYGYTF. Here the CDR3 DNA reads TGTGCCAGCAGTCCAACGTGGACAGACTATGGCTACACCTTC. Using reference TRBV11-2 and TRBJ1-2 for the parts outside the CDR3, the full variable domain is EAGVAQSPRYKIIEKRQSVAFWCNPISGHATLYWYQQILGQGPKLLIQFQNNGVVDDSQLPKDRFSAERLKGVDSTLKIQPAKLEDSAVYLCASSPTWTDYGYTFGSGTRLTVV.

V usage is TRBV5-1 and J usage is TRBJ2-2; 12 positions agree with TRBD2. This CDR3 spans 17 amino acids. Looked up from germline, CDR1 is SGHRS and CDR2 is YFSETQ. V trimming: 4 bases; J trimming: 5 bases; junction bases outside the gene matches: 9. The CDR3 sequence is CASSPGLAGRSTGELFF. CDR3 sequence (DNA): TGCGCCAGCAGCCCAGGACTAGCGGGAAGAAGTACCGGGGAGCTGTTTTTT.

The gene calls are TRBV19 and TRBJ2-4; possibly TRBD1 for D (6 bases). V gave up 5 bases and J gave up 4 bases, with 9 bases separating them. The CDR3 length is 13 residues. Germline V gene sequence: CDR1 LNHDA, CDR2 SQIVND (reference sequence). Here the CDR3 DNA reads TGTGCCAGTAGTGTCGACAGGAAAAACATTCAGTACTTC. This codes for CASSVDRKNIQYF.

This clone has just a few counts. The rearrangement links TRBV5-1 to TRBJ2-3; D unresolved. Germline CDR1 and CDR2: SGHRS and YFSETQ. V lost 0 bases and J 0 bases, leaving 8 bases between the germline ends. The CDR3 totals 15 residues. The CDR3 is CASSLERLSTDTQYF. The CDR3 nucleotides are TGCGCCAGCAGCTTGGAGAGGTTAAGCACAGATACGCAGTATTTT. The full variable domain, rest sourced from reference TRBV5-1 and TRBJ2-3, is KAGVTQTPRYLIKTRGQQVTLSCSPISGHRSVSWYQQTPGQGLQFLFEYFSETQRNKGNFPGRFSGRQFSNSRSEMNVSTLELGDSALYLCASSLERLSTDTQYFGPGTRLTVL.

A note on this clone: This specimen includes other DNA sequences encoding the same CDR3. The V and J genes are TRBV4-2 and TRBJ2-5, with D maybe TRBD2 (5 bases). The V end was cut by 1 base, the J end by 3 bases, with 9 bases between. Germline-derived CDR1 and CDR2 are LGHNA and YNFKEQ. This CDR3 comprises 14 residues. The CDR3 DNA reads as TGTGCCAGCAGCCAAGGTCTAGCTGAAGAGACCCAGTACTTC. Amino acid sequence: CASSQGLAEETQYF.

The DNA of the CDR3 is TGTGCCAGCAGCTTTAGGGGTTTCCAAGAGACCCAGTACTTC. Its translation is CASSFRGFQETQYF. The chain couples TRBV7-2 to TRBJ2-5; D perhaps matches TRBD1 (5 bases). Germline lookup yields CDR1 SGHTA and CDR2 FQGNSA. Between the trimmed V and J ends, which lost 3 bases and 1 base, there was a span of 9 bases. This CDR3 has 14 residues.

This clone has only a few counts. The V gene is TRBV23-1, the J gene TRBJ1-1; 10 nucleotides match TRBD1. TRBV23-1 is known as an ORF, though its function is uncertain. The CDR3 contains 19 residues. J gave up 5 bases and V 1 base, and 16 bases lay outside the gene matches. The CDR3 loop is CASSQFCRDRGPLGTEAFF. CDR3 DNA: TGCGCCAGCAGTCAATTTTGTCGTGACAGGGGGCCTTTGGGGACTGAAGCTTTCTTT.

The rearrangement joins TRBV5-1 to TRBJ2-5; D remains ambiguous. The length of the CDR3 is 13 residues. V was trimmed by 2 bases and J by 5 bases, leaving 10 bases between them. In germline, CDR1 is SGHRS, CDR2 YFSETQ. In nucleotides, the CDR3 is TGCGCCAGCAGCTTCAACTACGGGGAGACCCAGTACTTC. Protein sequence: CASSFNYGETQYF.

The V and J genes are TRBV27 and TRBJ2-6, with 9 positions matching TRBD1. Germline values: CDR1 MNHEY, CDR2 SMNVEV (reference sequence). V was clipped by 4 bases and J by 1 base; unmatched bases: 17. The length of the CDR3 is 21 residues. The CDR3 nucleotides read TGTGCCAGCAGTTCAACGGTCCCGGGACAGGGTAAAGGGTCTGGGGCCAACGTCCTGACTTTC. Its protein is CASSSTVPGQGKGSGANVLTF.

This clone was found a few times. The rearrangement joins TRBV5-1 to TRBJ2-7, with D unresolved. The germline V gene has CDR1 SGHRS and CDR2 YFSETQ. V was clipped by 0 bases and J by 2 bases, with 6 bases between them. The CDR3 loop spans 13 amino acids. The CDR3 DNA sequence: TGCGCCAGCAGCTTGGAACGAGCCTACGAGCAGTACTTC. As protein: CASSLERAYEQYF.

CDR3 DNA: TGTGCCAGCAGCGTAACCGGGGGAAGGGGCTACACCTTC. Protein product: CASSVTGGRGYTF. The chain combines TRBV9 with TRBJ1-2; the D gene is possibly TRBD1 (5 bases). From germline, CDR1 is SGDLS and CDR2 YYNGEE. CDR3 length: 13 amino acids. Trimming stripped 1 base from V and 8 bases from J, with 12 bases between. The whole variable domain, remainder taken from reference TRBV9 and TRBJ1-2, is DSGVTQTPKHLITATGQRVTLRCSPRSGDLSVYWYQQSLDQGLQFLIQYYNGEERAKGNILERFSAQQFPDLHSELNLSSLELGDSALYFCASSVTGGRGYTFGSGTRLTVV.

This clone is a singleton in its sample. This chain connects TRBV3-1 (or the pseudogene TRBV3-2) to TRBJ2-3; the D gene is possibly TRBD2 (5 bases). Germline loops: CDR1 LGHDT, CDR2 YNNKEL (reference sequence). Trimming removed 1 base at V and 1 base at J, with 12 bases between. The length of the CDR3 is 16 residues. This CDR3 is CASSQGPGLGTDTQYF. The CDR3 DNA reads as TGTGCCAGCAGCCAAGGCCCGGGGTTGGGCACAGATACGCAGTATTTT.

The gene calls are TRBV19 and TRBJ1-2; TRBD1 might be the D (5 bases). This CDR3 is 16 amino acids long. Germline CDR1 is LNHDA and CDR2 is SQIVND (reference sequence). Trimming cost V 9 bases and J 1 base, with 21 bases left between them. The chain's CDR3 is CASRPKAQGINYGYTF. The CDR3, as DNA: TGTGCCAGCAGACCCAAGGCGCAGGGAATTAACTATGGCTACACCTTC.

The rearrangement uses TRBV7-3 and TRBJ2-2; D might be TRBD1 (5 bases). This CDR3 has 13 residues. CDR1 is SGHTA and CDR2 is FQGTGA in the germline V gene. V was trimmed by 4 bases and J by 3 bases, leaving 6 bases between them. The chain's CDR3 is CASSSTDTGELFF. CDR3 nucleotides: TGTGCCAGCAGCTCGACAGACACCGGGGAGCTGTTTTTT.

The V gene is TRBV11-1, the J gene TRBJ2-7; 10 bases match TRBD1. J lost 6 bases, V lost 2 bases, and 7 bases had no gene match. This CDR3 spans 15 amino acids. CDR1 is SGHAT, CDR2 FQDESV, per germline (reference sequence). The CDR3 here is CASSLWGTGDGEQYF. The CDR3 bases are TGTGCCAGCAGCTTATGGGGGACAGGGGACGGCGAGCAGTACTTC. The full variable domain, completed using reference TRBV11-1 and TRBJ2-7, is EAEVAQSPRYKITEKSQAVAFWCDPISGHATLYWYRQILGQGPELLVQFQDESVVDDSQLPKDRFSAERLKGVDSTLKIQPAELGDSAMYLCASSLWGTGDGEQYFGPGTRLTVT.

The chain recombines TRBV5-1 with TRBJ2-7; D not resolved. Per germline, CDR1 SGHRS and CDR2 YFSETQ. V lost 3 bases and J 0 bases, leaving 7 bases between the germline ends. CDR3 length: 13 residues. Written as DNA, the CDR3 is TGCGCCAGCAGCTACGCGTACTCCTACGAGCAGTACTTC. Amino acids: CASSYAYSYEQYF. The variable domain in full, completed from reference TRBV5-1 and TRBJ2-7, reads KAGVTQTPRYLIKTRGQQVTLSCSPISGHRSVSWYQQTPGQGLQFLFEYFSETQRNKGNFPGRFSGRQFSNSRSEMNVSTLELGDSALYLCASSYAYSYEQYFGPGTRLTVT.

V usage is TRBV6-5 and J usage is TRBJ1-2; TRBD1 might be the D (6 bases). Germline V CDR1 and CDR2: MNHEY, SVGAGI. The CDR3 contains 14 residues. V was pared by 5 bases and J by 6 bases, with 16 bases between. In DNA, the CDR3 is TGTGCCAGCAGTCCGGACAGTCGATTGGATGGCTACACCTTC. This encodes CASSPDSRLDGYTF.

The gene calls are TRBV10-2 and TRBJ2-3; D gene ambiguous. The CDR3 loop spans 15 amino acids. Trimming stripped 1 base from V and 0 bases from J, with 8 bases between. Germline V gene data show CDR1 as WSHSY and CDR2 as SAAADI. CDR3 sequence: CASSEWATSTDTQYF. For the CDR3, the DNA is TGCGCCAGCAGTGAGTGGGCCACTAGCACAGATACGCAGTATTTT.

V gene TRBV5-4 combines with J gene TRBJ2-1, with TRBD2 matching over 11 bases. The germline gives CDR1 SGHNT, CDR2 YYREEE (reference sequence). J was trimmed by 10 bases and V by 1 base; bases with no gene match: 10. This CDR3 contains 16 residues. The CDR3 spells CASSLKSLAGVGEQFF. In DNA, the CDR3 is TGTGCCAGCAGCTTGAAATCACTAGCGGGGGTGGGGGAGCAGTTCTTC.

The CDR3 nucleotides read TGTGCCAGCAGTGAAAGTTTTTGGACAGGGGGAGGTGAAAAACTGTTTTTT. Its protein is CASSESFWTGGGEKLFF. The rearrangement joins TRBV2 to TRBJ1-4, with 10 bases aligning to TRBD1. This CDR3 region has 17 residues. The junction had 10 bases not matched to a gene; V was cut back by 2 bases and J by 7 bases. Per the germline V gene, CDR1 is SNHLY and CDR2 is FYNNEI.

The chain recombines TRBV6-4 with TRBJ1-1, with D maybe TRBD1 (5 bases). Looked up from germline, CDR1 is MRHNA and CDR2 is SNTAGT. The ends were cut back, 2 bases at V and 4 bases at J, with 14 bases in the middle. CDR3 length: 15 amino acids. CDR3 protein: CASSDRGDGGTEAFF. CDR3 DNA sequence: TGTGCCAGCAGTGACCGGGGGGACGGAGGCACTGAAGCTTTCTTT.